The 27 T cell receptor beta chains presented below share a single source sample, sequenced in a study of T cells after yellow fever vaccination. TCRdb passed the 5' RACE reads through MiXCR, listing each CDR3 protein once. Of approximately 450,000 distinct CDR3 sequences in the sample, under 20% are singletons; the top ten hold over 15%. Here the sequenced sample was PBMCs, taken before the yellow fever booster vaccination. The source of these receptors is a man between 18 and 29 years old who received the YFV17D yellow fever vaccine.

This chain joins TRBV11-2 and TRBJ2-5, with 7 bases fitting TRBD1. The CDR3 spans 18 residues. Germline CDR1 and CDR2: SGHAT and FQNNGV. With V trimmed by 5 bases and J by 1 base, 16 bases remained unmatched. This CDR3 reads CASSTRPPGQPFQETQYF. DNA of the CDR3: TGTGCCAGCAGCACACGACCGCCGGGACAGCCATTCCAAGAGACCCAGTACTTC.

This clonotype was counted between two and nine times. The chain combines TRBV7-8 with TRBJ2-1, with D possibly TRBD1 on 6 matching bases. The V end was cut by 8 bases, the J end by 4 bases, with 18 bases between. Per the germline V gene, CDR1 is SGHVS and CDR2 is FQNEAQ. CDR3 length: 15 residues. This chain's CDR3 is CASWDKEDRYNEQFF. CDR3 bases: TGTGCCAGCTGGGACAAAGAGGACAGATACAATGAGCAGTTCTTC.

The chain recombines TRBV7-2 with TRBJ1-2; perhaps TRBD1 as D (6 bases). The CDR3 spans 15 residues. Germline lookup yields CDR1 SGHTA and CDR2 FQGNSA. Trimming took off 2 bases at V and 2 bases at J, with 12 bases between the two ends. The chain's CDR3 is CASSLPETGNYGYTF. CDR3 sequence (DNA): TGTGCCAGCAGCTTACCCGAGACAGGCAACTATGGCTACACCTTC. The full variable domain, rest sourced from reference TRBV7-2 and TRBJ1-2, is GAGVSQSPSNKVTEKGKDVELRCDPISGHTALYWYRQSLGQGLEFLIYFQGNSAPDKSGLPSDRFSAERTGGSVSTLTIQRTQQEDSAVYLCASSLPETGNYGYTFGSGTRLTVV.

This clonotype has just a few counts. The rearrangement links TRBV7-9 to TRBJ2-5; D not resolved. The germline V gene has CDR1 SEHNR and CDR2 FQNEAQ (reference sequence). V was shortened by 6 bases and J by 5 bases, with 13 bases between the two germline ends. This CDR3 contains 13 residues. The CDR3 DNA reads as TGTGCCAGCAGTCTCAGTATCAGGGAGACCCAGTACTTC. Translating gives CASSLSIRETQYF.

The V gene is TRBV20-1, the J gene TRBJ1-2, with a weak D call TRBD1 (5 bases). Germline lookup yields CDR1 DFQATT and CDR2 SNEGSKA (reference sequence). The CDR3 runs to 11 residues. The CDR3 region has the DNA TGCAGCCGGGGGGGAGGGTACGGCTACACCTTC. Translation: CSRGGGYGYTF.

This chain connects TRBV9 to TRBJ2-1; 13 bases fit TRBD2. The germline gives CDR1 SGDLS, CDR2 YYNGEE. The V gene end was trimmed by 5 bases and the J gene end by 6 bases; junction bases not matched to a gene: 5. CDR3 length: 15 amino acids. The DNA of the CDR3 is TGTGCCAGCAGTGCCACTAGCGGGGGGGTCAATGAGCAGTTCTTC. Its translation is CASSATSGGVNEQFF.

This clonotype has a handful of counts. V gene TRBV20-1 combines with J gene TRBJ2-1; 8 bases are shared with TRBD2. This CDR3 region has 15 residues. V gave up 2 bases and J gave up 9 bases; unmatched junction bases: 12. Germline V lookup: CDR1 DFQATT, CDR2 SNEGSKA (reference sequence). The CDR3 loop reads CSARFPGGRQGEQFF. In DNA form, the CDR3 reads TGCAGTGCTAGATTTCCGGGGGGGCGTCAGGGTGAGCAGTTCTTC.

This chain's CDR3 is CASRPVQGPTETQYF. In nucleotides, the CDR3 is TGTGCCAGCAGACCTGTGCAGGGTCCCACAGAGACCCAGTACTTC. The rearrangement links TRBV6-2 or TRBV6-3 to TRBJ2-5; maybe TRBD1 (5 bases). This CDR3 is 15 amino acids long. V was clipped by 6 bases and J by 4 bases, with 18 bases between them. Germline assignment: CDR1 MNHEY and CDR2 SVGEGT.

The rearrangement joins TRBV3-2 to TRBJ2-7; the DNA was not used to check the table's D call, TRBD2. TRBV3-2 is annotated as a pseudogene. The CDR3 runs to 15 residues. The CDR3 sequence is CASTATGDQTYEQYV. Written as DNA, the CDR3 is TGTGCCAGCACGGCTACGGGGGACCAGACCTACGAGCAGTACGTC.

The chain combines TRBV11-2 with TRBJ2-2; 9 bases line up with TRBD1. The CDR3 spans 15 residues. V was pared by 5 bases and J by 6 bases, with 7 bases of the junction left unmatched. The germline V gene encodes CDR1 SGHAT and CDR2 FQNNGV. The CDR3 DNA sequence: TGTGCCAGCAGCCCCGGGACAGGGTATGCCGGGGAGCTGTTTTTT. Encoded protein: CASSPGTGYAGELFF.

The CDR3 reads CASSVAGGGSDTQYF. Written as DNA, the CDR3 is TGTGCCAGCAGCGTAGCTGGCGGGGGGTCAGATACGCAGTATTTT. The J gene is TRBJ2-3, the V gene TRBV9; TRBD2 agrees at 8 bases. The germline gives CDR1 SGDLS, CDR2 YYNGEE. V lost 0 bases and J lost 4; bases outside the gene matches: 4. This CDR3 comprises 15 residues.

The V gene is TRBV7-9, the J gene TRBJ1-2; D not certain. Germline lookup yields CDR1 SEHNR and CDR2 FQNEAQ (reference sequence). V was clipped by 1 base and J by 3 bases, with 12 bases between them. The CDR3 has 15 residues. The CDR3 DNA is TGTGCCAGCAGCTTAGTTAAGGATACGGACTATGGCTACACCTTC. Protein: CASSLVKDTDYGYTF.

This clonotype has more than one count but fewer than ten. J is TRBJ2-3 and V is TRBV5-1; TRBD2 agrees at 8 bases. The CDR3 spans 16 residues. V was clipped by 5 bases and J by 2 bases; unmatched bases: 10. Germline V lookup: CDR1 SGHRS, CDR2 YFSETQ. The CDR3 coding sequence is TGCGCCAGCAGTCCCCGGCCGGGAGGGTCCACAGATACGCAGTATTTT. Translated: CASSPRPGGSTDTQYF.

The rearrangement joins TRBV20-1 to TRBJ1-5, with D perhaps TRBD1 (5 bases). This CDR3 region has 14 residues. The V gene lost 1 base and the J gene lost 2 bases, with 9 bases spanning the gap. Germline V gene data show CDR1 as DFQATT and CDR2 as SNEGSKA (reference sequence). CDR3 bases: TGCAGTGCTAGAGGGGAACAGGGCAATCAGCCCCAGCATTTT. Encoded protein: CSARGEQGNQPQHF.

In its sample, this clonotype was seen a few times. This rearrangement joins TRBV12-3 or TRBV12-4 to TRBJ1-2; possibly TRBD1 for D (6 bases). The CDR3 length is 15 residues. The V gene lost 5 bases and the J gene lost 4 bases, with 17 bases spanning the gap. The CDR3 protein is CASSPTPGVGYGYTF. The CDR3 nucleotides are TGTGCCAGCAGTCCGACCCCAGGGGTTGGCTATGGCTACACCTTC.

The J gene is TRBJ2-2, the V gene TRBV30, with D perhaps assigned TRBD1 or TRBD2 (5 bases each). The germline CDR1 and CDR2 sequences are GTSNPN and SVGIG (reference sequence). The CDR3 spans 13 residues. V lost 2 bases and J 6 bases, leaving 10 bases between the germline ends. The chain's CDR3 is CAWSRLGAGELFF. The CDR3 DNA reads as TGTGCCTGGAGTCGATTGGGGGCCGGGGAGCTGTTTTTT.

This clonotype was seen a few times. This chain joins TRBV18 and TRBJ2-5; D gene unclear. The CDR3 is 14 amino acids. V lost 3 bases, J lost 2 bases, and 10 bases lay in between. Germline CDR1 reads KGHSH; CDR2 reads LQKENI. This CDR3 is CASSPPQPQETQYF. Written as DNA, the CDR3 is TGTGCCAGCTCACCTCCACAGCCTCAAGAGACCCAGTACTTC.

This clonotype came up many times. The chain carries TRBV18 and TRBJ1-1, with no clear D. Germline lookup yields CDR1 KGHSH and CDR2 LQKENI. There are 12 residues in the CDR3. V gave up 3 bases and J gave up 3 bases, with 5 bases separating them. CDR3 region: CASSPGDTEAFF. The DNA for the CDR3 is TGTGCCAGCTCACCTGGGGACACTGAAGCTTTCTTT.

This clonotype was counted between two and nine times. The chain employs TRBV7-3 and TRBJ2-5, with no clear D. CDR1 and CDR2 (germline): SGHTA, FQGTGA. Trimming removed 5 bases at V and 7 bases at J, with 11 bases between. The CDR3 contains 12 residues. This CDR3 is CASSDGAGTQYF. The CDR3 nucleotides are TGTGCCAGCAGCGACGGAGCTGGGACCCAGTACTTC.

The table lists this clonotype with a few counts. The chain links TRBV20-1 to TRBJ1-4; maybe TRBD1 (5 bases). The germline gives CDR1 DFQATT, CDR2 SNEGSKA (reference sequence). V shed 4 bases and J shed 7 bases, with 10 bases lying between them. This CDR3 is built from 12 residues. The CDR3 spells CSATGAGEKLFF. For the CDR3, the DNA is TGCAGTGCTACCGGGGCAGGTGAAAAACTGTTTTTT.

This clonotype was seen ten or more times. This chain connects TRBV27 to TRBJ2-2; 8 nucleotides line up with TRBD1. Germline V lookup: CDR1 MNHEY, CDR2 SMNVEV (reference sequence). V gave up 4 bases and J gave up 5 bases; unmatched junction bases: 6. The length of the CDR3 is 15 residues. Here the CDR3 reads CASSSRGRGTGELFF. CDR3 DNA: TGTGCCAGCAGTTCCAGGGGGCGCGGAACCGGGGAGCTGTTTTTT.

This clonotype was detected only a few times. J is TRBJ2-4 and V is TRBV20-1; D is unclear. The CDR3 contains 13 residues. Per the germline V gene, CDR1 is DFQATT and CDR2 is SNEGSKA (reference sequence). Trimming removed 6 bases at V and 0 bases at J, with 9 bases between. The CDR3 sequence: CSAAILAKNIQYF. CDR3 sequence (DNA): TGCAGTGCCGCTATCCTAGCCAAAAACATTCAGTACTTC.

This clonotype occurred a few times. The chain has TRBV7-9 and TRBJ1-6, with D unresolved. This CDR3 comprises 13 residues. The V gene's germline CDR1 is SEHNR and CDR2 FQNEAQ (reference sequence). Trimming removed 4 bases from V and 6 bases from J, with 7 bases in between. The CDR3 reads CASSSSANSPLHF. The CDR3 DNA is TGTGCCAGCAGCTCTAGTGCTAATTCACCCCTCCACTTT.

This chain joins TRBV20-1 and TRBJ2-5; D is unresolved. The CDR3 totals 14 residues. V lost 0 bases and J lost 5, with 13 bases in between. In germline, CDR1 is DFQATT, CDR2 SNEGSKA (reference sequence). The CDR3, as DNA: TGCAGTGCTAGAGATCTCTATCGAATGGAGACCCAGTACTTC. Translated, it gives CSARDLYRMETQYF.

This chain connects TRBV7-9 to TRBJ1-1; D gene uncertain. V was trimmed by 4 bases and J by 4 bases, leaving 10 bases between them. The CDR3 contains 13 residues. Germline V gene data show CDR1 as SEHNR and CDR2 as FQNEAQ (reference sequence). The CDR3: CASSWEFGTEAFF. The CDR3 region has the DNA TGTGCCAGCAGCTGGGAGTTTGGCACTGAAGCTTTCTTT.

The CDR3 protein is CASSLGGAVFNEQFF. In DNA, the CDR3 is TGTGCCAGCAGCCTTGGAGGGGCGGTTTTCAATGAGCAGTTCTTC. The chain is built from TRBV7-6 and TRBJ2-1; D might be TRBD2 (6 bases). Trimming removed 5 bases from V and 6 bases from J, with 17 bases in between. This CDR3 has 15 residues. Germline CDR1 reads SGHVS; CDR2 reads FNYEAQ. The variable domain in full, completed from reference TRBV7-6 and TRBJ2-1, reads GAGVSQSPRYKVTKRGQDVALRCDPISGHVSLYWYRQALGQGPEFLTYFNYEAQQDKSGLPNDRFSAERPEGSISTLTIQRTEQRDSAMYRCASSLGGAVFNEQFFGPGTRLTVL.

The rearrangement links TRBV12-3 or TRBV12-4 to TRBJ2-5; 9 bases agree with TRBD1. V lost 6 bases, J lost 5 bases, and 7 bases stayed unmatched. The CDR3 contains 14 residues. DNA of the CDR3: TGTGCCAGCAGGGAGACAGACAGGGGGGAGACCCAGTACTTC. Its translation: CASRETDRGETQYF.